This T cell receptor (beta chain) originates from a study of T cells in Graves' hyperthyroidism and ophthalmopathy. The study's findings and limits: Blood shared most expanded thyroid clonotypes above 0.001.

For this clonotype: What it recognizes is unknown.

TCR beta CDR3 sequences were amplified from RNA transcripts. A set of HTBI primers served as the primers for a first-round RT-PCR of the TCR CDR3. One entry per CDR3 protein, called by TCRdb with MiXCR from the multiplex PCR reads. The sample lists approximately 380,000 distinct CDR3 sequences; roughly 20% were seen once. V lost 4 bases, J lost 3 bases, and 12 bases stayed unmatched. This CDR3 spans 15 amino acids. Per germline, CDR1 DFQATT and CDR2 SNEGSKA (reference sequence). The source is a man aged 18 to 29 with Graves' ophthalmopathy. The sequenced sample was blood. The chain combines TRBV20-1 with TRBJ2-7; 7 bases map to TRBD1. Here the CDR3 DNA reads TGCAGTGCTAATGACAGGGCCGGGCGACTCTACGAGCAGTACTTC. Its protein is CSANDRAGRLYEQYF.